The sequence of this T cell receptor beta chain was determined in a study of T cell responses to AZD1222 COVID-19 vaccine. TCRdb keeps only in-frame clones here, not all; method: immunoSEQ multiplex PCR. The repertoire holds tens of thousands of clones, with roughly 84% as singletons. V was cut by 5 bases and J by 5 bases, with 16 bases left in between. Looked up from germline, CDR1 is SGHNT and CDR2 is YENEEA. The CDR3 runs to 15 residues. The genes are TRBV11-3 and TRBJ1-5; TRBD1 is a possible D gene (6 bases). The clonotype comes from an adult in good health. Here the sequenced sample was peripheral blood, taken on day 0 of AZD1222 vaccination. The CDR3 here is CASSPRIRGDQPQHF. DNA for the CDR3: TGTGCCAGCAGCCCACGGATCAGGGGTGATCAGCCCCAGCATTTT.